One and the same sample provided the 5 T cell receptor beta chains below, sequenced in a study of blood T cell repertoires in COVID-19. Profiling relied on immunoSEQ multiplex PCR, and the TCRdb table lists in-frame clones only, not all of them. Of approximately 70,000 clones listed, roughly 90% are singletons. Input material: peripheral blood. These receptors all stem from a man aged 35-49 years with COVID-19, enrolled during active disease.

The J gene is TRBJ2-1, the V gene TRBV10-3, with 14 bases identical to TRBD2. Looked up from germline, CDR1 is ENHRY and CDR2 is SYGVKD. CDR3 length: 13 amino acids. Trimming took 9 bases from V and 6 from J; bases not matched to a gene: 1. Here the CDR3 reads CAIGTSGGNEQFF. The CDR3 DNA reads as TGTGCCATAGGGACTAGCGGGGGCAATGAGCAGTTCTTC.

The chain recombines TRBV9 with TRBJ1-4; possible D gene TRBD1, 6 bases. Germline V gene data show CDR1 as SGDLS and CDR2 as YYNGEE. The ends were cut back, 1 base at V and 5 bases at J, with 12 bases in the middle. This CDR3 region has 15 residues. CDR3 amino acids: CASSVRGGLNEKLFF. The CDR3 DNA reads TGTGCCAGCAGCGTACGGGGGGGCTTAAATGAAAAACTGTTTTTT.

The chain carries TRBV30 and TRBJ1-6; 8 nucleotides agree with TRBD1. CDR1 GTSNPN and CDR2 SVGIG come from the germline V gene (reference sequence). The junction had 5 bases not matched to a gene; V was cut back by 2 bases and J by 2 bases. The CDR3 spans 16 residues. The CDR3 sequence: CAWSPEDRAYNSPLHF. CDR3 nucleotide sequence: TGTGCCTGGAGTCCCGAGGACAGGGCCTATAATTCACCCCTCCACTTT.

The V and J genes are TRBV28 and TRBJ1-5; 8 bases map to TRBD1. Germline V gene lookup returns CDR1 MDHEN and CDR2 SYDVKM. The junction had 7 bases not matched to a gene; V was cut back by 6 bases and J by 15 bases. This CDR3 is built from 11 residues. The DNA of the CDR3 is TGTGCCAGCAGCCAAGGACAGGGCAGGCATTTT. This codes for CASSQGQGRHF.

The chain has TRBV27 and TRBJ1-4, with 9 bases matching TRBD1. The CDR3 has 15 amino acids. Germline-derived CDR1 and CDR2 are MNHEY and SMNVEV (reference sequence). The trim removed 6 bases at V and 4 bases at J, leaving 6 bases unmatched. The CDR3 sequence is CASRGATGGNEKLFF. The DNA of the CDR3 is TGTGCCAGCAGGGGAGCGACAGGGGGTAATGAAAAACTGTTTTTT.